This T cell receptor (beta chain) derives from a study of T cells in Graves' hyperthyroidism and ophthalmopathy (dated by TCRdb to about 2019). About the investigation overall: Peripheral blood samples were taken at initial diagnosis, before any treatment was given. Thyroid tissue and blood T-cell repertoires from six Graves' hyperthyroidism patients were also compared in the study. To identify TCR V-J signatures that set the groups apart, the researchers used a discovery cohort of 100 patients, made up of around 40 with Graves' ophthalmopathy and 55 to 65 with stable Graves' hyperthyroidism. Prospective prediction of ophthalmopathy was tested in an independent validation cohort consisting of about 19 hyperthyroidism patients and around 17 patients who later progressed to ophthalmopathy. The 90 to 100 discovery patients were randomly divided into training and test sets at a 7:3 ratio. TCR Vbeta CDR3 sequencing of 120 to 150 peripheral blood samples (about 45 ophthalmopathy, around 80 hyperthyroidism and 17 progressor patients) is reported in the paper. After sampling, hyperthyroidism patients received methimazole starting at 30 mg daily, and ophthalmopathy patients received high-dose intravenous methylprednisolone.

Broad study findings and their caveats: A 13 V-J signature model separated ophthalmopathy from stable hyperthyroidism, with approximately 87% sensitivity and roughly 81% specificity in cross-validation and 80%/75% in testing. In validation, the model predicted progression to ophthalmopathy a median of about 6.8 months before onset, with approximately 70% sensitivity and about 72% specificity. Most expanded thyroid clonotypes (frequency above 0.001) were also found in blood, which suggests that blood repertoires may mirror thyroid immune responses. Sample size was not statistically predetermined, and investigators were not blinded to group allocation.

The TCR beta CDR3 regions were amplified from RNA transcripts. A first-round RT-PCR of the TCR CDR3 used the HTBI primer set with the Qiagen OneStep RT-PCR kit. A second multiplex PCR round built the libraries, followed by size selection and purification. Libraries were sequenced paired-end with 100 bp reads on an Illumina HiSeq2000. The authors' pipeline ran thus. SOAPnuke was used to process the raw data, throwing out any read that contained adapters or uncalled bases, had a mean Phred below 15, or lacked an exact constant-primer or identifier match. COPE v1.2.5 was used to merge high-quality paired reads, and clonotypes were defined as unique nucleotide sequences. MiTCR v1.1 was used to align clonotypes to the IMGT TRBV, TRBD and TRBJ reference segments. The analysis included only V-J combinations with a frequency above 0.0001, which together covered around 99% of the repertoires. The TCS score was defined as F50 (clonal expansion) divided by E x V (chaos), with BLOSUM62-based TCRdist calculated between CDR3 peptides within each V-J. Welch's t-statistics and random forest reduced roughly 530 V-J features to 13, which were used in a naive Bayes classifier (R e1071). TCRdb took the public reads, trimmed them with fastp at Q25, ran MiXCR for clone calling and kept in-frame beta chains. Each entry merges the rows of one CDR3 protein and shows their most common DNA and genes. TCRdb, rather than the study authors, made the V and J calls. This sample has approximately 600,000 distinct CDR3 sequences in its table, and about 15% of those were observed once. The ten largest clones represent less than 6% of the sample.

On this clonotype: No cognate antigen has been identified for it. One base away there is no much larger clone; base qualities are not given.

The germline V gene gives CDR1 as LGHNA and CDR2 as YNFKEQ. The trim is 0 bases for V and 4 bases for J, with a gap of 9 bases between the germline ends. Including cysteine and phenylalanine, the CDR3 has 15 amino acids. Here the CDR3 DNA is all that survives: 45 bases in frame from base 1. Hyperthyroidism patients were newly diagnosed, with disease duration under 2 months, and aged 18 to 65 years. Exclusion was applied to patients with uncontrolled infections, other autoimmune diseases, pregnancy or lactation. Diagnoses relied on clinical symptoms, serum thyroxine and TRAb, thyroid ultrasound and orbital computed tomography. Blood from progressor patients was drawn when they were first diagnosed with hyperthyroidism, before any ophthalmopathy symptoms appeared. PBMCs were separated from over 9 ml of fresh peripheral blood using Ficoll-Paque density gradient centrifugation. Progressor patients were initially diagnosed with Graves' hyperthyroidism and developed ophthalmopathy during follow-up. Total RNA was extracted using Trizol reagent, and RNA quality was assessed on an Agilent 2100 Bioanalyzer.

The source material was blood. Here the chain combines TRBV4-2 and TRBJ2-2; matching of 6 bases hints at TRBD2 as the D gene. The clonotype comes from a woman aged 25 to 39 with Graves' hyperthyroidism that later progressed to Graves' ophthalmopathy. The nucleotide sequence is TGTGCCAGCAGCCAAGAGACGGGAGTCACCGGGGAGCTGTTTTTT. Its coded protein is CASSQETGVTGELFF.